What follows describes a single T cell receptor (beta chain). Its antigen remains unknown. Germline lookup yields CDR1 MNHNY and CDR2 SVGAGI (reference sequence). The CDR3 has 12 residues. V dropped 7 bases and J dropped 5 bases, with 9 bases sitting between them. TCRdb reanalysed the 5' RACE reads using MiXCR and keeps one entry per CDR3 protein. The profile shows 500,000 to 650,000 distinct CDR3 sequences, approximately 13% of them singletons. This sample is part of a study of T cells after yellow fever vaccination. Overall study results and limits: Researchers noted that a small share of clonotypes showed up in both CD4 and CD8 compartments. Most primary-vaccination clones reappeared after the booster (about 95% CD4, about 87% CD8). The secondary response peaked faster, at day 5 versus 15, but was weaker.

V usage is TRBV6-6 and J usage is TRBJ2-4, with TRBD1 as a possible D gene (6 bases). The sequenced sample was PBMCs, obtained on the day of the yellow fever booster vaccination. The clonotype originates from a young man who received the YFV17D yellow fever vaccine. The CDR3 loop reads CASMRTENIQYF. The CDR3, as DNA: TGTGCCAGCATGCGGACAGAAAACATTCAGTACTTC.